This TCR beta chain was identified in a study of post-analysis software for immune sequencing data. Study results and limitations: Strong co-clustering by F measure was evident for samples that had been prepared in the same batch.

Only a few counts were recorded for this clonotype. Its antigen is still unknown. The TCR beta cDNA libraries contained unique molecular identifiers. Each CDR3 protein is one row after TCRdb ran MiXCR on the PCR reads. The data contain hundreds of thousands of distinct CDR3 sequences, 30% of them singletons. The sequence came from a girl aged 10 to 17 with multiple sclerosis. The sequencing input was blood.

The CDR3: CASSPGGASNIQYF. The CDR3 DNA follows: TGCGCCAGCAGCCCAGGGGGGGCATCGAACATTCAGTACTTC. This chain links TRBV5-1 with TRBJ2-4; TRBD1 or TRBD2 may be the D gene (7 bases each). V gave up 4 bases and J gave up 7 bases, with 15 bases separating them. CDR3 length: 14 residues. Germline CDR1 SGHRS, CDR2 YFSETQ.